Included here is one T cell receptor (beta chain) sequence, with context. This clonotype was seen only a few times. Its recognized antigen is unknown. Just one base apart from a much larger clone, this may be a read error. The time point label on this specimen signifies: persistent/refractory GD, antithyroid drugs over 5 years with positive TRAb. For both TCR sequencing and RNA sequencing, RNA was extracted from PBMCs using TRIzol. The diagnosis of Graves' disease was made according to American Thyroid Association guidelines. Patients were recruited from an endocrinology department in Xi'an, China. Each patient gave approximately 10 milliliters of peripheral blood, collected in an EDTA anticoagulant tube. Ficoll Paque Plus density gradient separation was used to isolate PBMCs, and no additional T cell sorting was done. An Agilent 2100 Bioanalyzer and agarose gel were used to check RNA quality, and a NanoDrop 2000 was used to measure RNA concentration.

From a lookup of the germline V gene, CDR1 and CDR2 are SGHAT and FQNNGV. Between the V and J ends, shortened by 0 bases and 6 bases respectively, the junction contains 18 bases. Taken from cysteine to phenylalanine, the CDR3 has 18 residues. Only the CDR3 DNA stays, 54 bases, in frame from base 1. This sample was included in a study of regulatory T cells in long-lasting Graves disease (dated by TCRdb to 2020 to 2022). For context, the study as a whole: To count as having persistent Graves' disease, a patient had to have received antithyroid drug treatment for over 5 years with TSH receptor autoantibodies remaining persistently positive. Persistent Graves' disease patients were compared with newly diagnosed Graves' disease patients by peripheral blood TCR sequencing and RNA sequencing. The study was registered as a clinical trial and conducted in China. A total of some 33 samples were covered by TCR sequencing, comprising some 13 persistent and approximately 20 newly diagnosed Graves' disease patients. In the clinical cohort, patients with persistent Graves' disease had used antithyroid drugs for an average of roughly 10 years.

Overall results and qualifications from the work: Only peripheral blood was studied, because thyroid tissue, the primary lesion, was inaccessible. Sequencing and analysis were limited to the TCR beta chain. The authors acknowledged the small sample size as a limitation that may reduce accuracy. Preferential use of TRBV28, TRBJ1-2 and TRBJ2-5 was observed in persistent disease, whereas TRBV20-1 and TRBJ2-1 were favored in newly diagnosed disease. Patients with persistent disease shared more public clonotypes (about 2,700) than newly diagnosed patients did (966). Compared with newly diagnosed patients, persistent Graves' disease patients had lower TCR Shannon entropy and fewer highly expanded clones, which suggests clonal expansion.

Libraries were built with multiplex PCR. The sequencing machine was an Illumina HiSeq 4000. CDR3 regions were amplified by Arm-PCR with iRepertoire HTBI primers to construct TCR beta libraries. Gel purification was performed on PCR products prior to sequencing. The paper's processing steps were these. Gene usage analysis of CDR3 amino acid clonotypes relied on the approximately 60 TRBV and 14 TRBJ segments identified across samples. Filtered high-quality paired reads were merged into contigs using COPE and FqMerger. BLAST was used to align contigs to IMGT TRBV, TRBD and TRBJ reference genes, with CDR3 defined following IMGT. Any clonotype with a frequency above 0.1% was counted as a highly expanded clone. Shannon entropy served as the measure of repertoire diversity, while the Gini coefficient captured V-J evenness. Public clonotypes were defined as clonotypes shared by more than one individual. TCRdb cleaned the public reads at Q25 with fastp, built clones with MiXCR and kept in-frame beta chains. Every CDR3 protein is listed once, alongside the most common genes and DNA of its rows. The authors' filters were not applied to this entry. For this sample the table gives some 330,000 distinct CDR3 sequences, of which approximately 25% were detected only once. Together, the top ten hold about 27% of the sample.

The clonotype comes from a woman aged 40 to 50 with Graves disease. Donor details come from another sample of the same person, matched by shared clones. Material: peripheral blood mononuclear cells (PBMCs), obtained when the disease was refractory, from a patient treated with antithyroid drugs. Recombination linked TRBV11-2 to TRBJ2-6; the D gene is not confidently resolved. The CDR3 sequence is CASSLDRLLRDVANVLTF. The DNA reads as follows: TGTGCCAGCAGCTTAGATCGCCTACTCCGTGATGTGGCCAACGTCCTGACTTTC.